The 3 T cell receptor beta chains in this list originate from one sample, sequenced in a study of cytomegalovirus exposure and HLA in healthy donors. The PCR ran on 60 Vbeta and 13 Jbeta primers. Sequencing used immunoSEQ multiplex PCR; TCRdb keeps in-frame clones, though not all of them. Here the sample spans 150,000 to 200,000 clones, around 80% being singletons. The sequenced material came from PBMCs. Receptors originate from a male donor in good health and CMV-seropositive.

The chain employs TRBV5-8 and TRBJ1-2; 8 nucleotides line up with TRBD1. J gave up 3 bases and V 5 bases, and 9 bases lay outside the gene matches. This CDR3 contains 15 residues. Germline assignment: CDR1 SGHTS and CDR2 YDEGEE. The DNA of the CDR3 is TGTGCCAGCAGGCCTACGACAGGGGTTTACTATGGCTACACCTTC. It encodes CASRPTTGVYYGYTF.

This clone was detected a few times. The chain has TRBV25-1 and TRBJ1-6; perhaps TRBD1 as D (6 bases). Between the trimmed V and J ends, which lost 4 bases and 7 bases, there was a span of 8 bases. Per the germline V gene, CDR1 is MGHDK and CDR2 is SYGVNS. The CDR3 runs to 13 residues. CDR3 coding DNA: TGTGCCAGCAGTGCAACAGGGAATTCACCCCTCCACTTT. Translating it yields CASSATGNSPLHF. Supplemented by reference TRBV25-1 and TRBJ1-6, the full variable domain reads EADIYQTPRYLVIGTGKKITLECSQTMGHDKMYWYQQDPGMELHLIHYSYGVNSTEKGDLSSESTVSRIRTEHFPLTLESARPSHTSQYLCASSATGNSPLHFGNGTRLTVT.

This rearrangement joins TRBV21-1 to TRBJ2-1; the table's D gene call, TRBD1, was not cross checked with the DNA. TRBV21-1 is a documented pseudogene. The length of the CDR3 is 13 residues. In DNA form, the CDR3 reads TGTGCCAGCAGCAGGGGACAGTACAATGAGCAGTTCTTC. Amino acids: CASSRGQYNEQFF.